The sequence of this T cell receptor (beta chain) was determined in a study of blood T cell repertoires in COVID-19. For the study at large: COVID-19 samples, acute and convalescent, were from the United States, Italy and Spain.

Cohorts were determined from participant-reported clinical history. Methods used by the authors: Reference gene primer amplification in the assay estimated nucleated cell counts. Data came from immunoSEQ multiplex PCR; TCRdb stores just in-frame clones and leaves some out. That table is the source of V, J and clone size, and D and trimming were worked out from the DNA. Among roughly 250,000 clones listed, around 87% were seen once. This CDR3 comprises 13 residues. The germline CDR1 and CDR2 sequences are WNHNN and SYGVQD (reference sequence). After removal of 6 bases from V and 7 bases from J, the junction contained 4 bases not matched to a gene.

The receptor comes from a woman aged 25 to 39 with acute COVID-19. The sequenced sample consisted of PBMCs or T cells enriched from blood (not recorded which). The chain carries TRBV10-1 and TRBJ1-4, with 8 bases matching TRBD1. CDR3 residues: CASRATGVEKLFF. The CDR3 DNA reads TGCGCCAGCAGGGCGACAGGGGTTGAAAAACTGTTTTTT.